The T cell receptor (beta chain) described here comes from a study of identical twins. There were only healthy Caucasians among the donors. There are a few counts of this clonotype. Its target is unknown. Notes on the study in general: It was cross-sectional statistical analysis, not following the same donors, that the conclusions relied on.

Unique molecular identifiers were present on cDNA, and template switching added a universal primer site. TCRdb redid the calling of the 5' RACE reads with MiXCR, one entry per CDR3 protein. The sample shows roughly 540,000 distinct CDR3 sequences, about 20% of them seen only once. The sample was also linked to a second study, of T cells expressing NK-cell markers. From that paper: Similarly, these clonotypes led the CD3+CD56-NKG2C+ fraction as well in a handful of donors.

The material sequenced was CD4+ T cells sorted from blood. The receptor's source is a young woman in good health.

CDR3 in amino acids: CASSQDAAAANEKLFF. In DNA form, the CDR3 reads TGCGCCAGCAGCCAAGATGCGGCTGCCGCTAATGAAAAACTGTTTTTT. V gene TRBV4-3 combines with J gene TRBJ1-4, with D uncertain. This CDR3 has 16 residues. Per the germline V gene, CDR1 is LGHNA and CDR2 is YSLEER. Trimming shortened V by 0 bases and J by 3 bases, and 11 bases separated the two germline ends.